A selection of T cell receptor beta chains follows, all from one sample in a study of T cell responses to AZD1222 COVID-19 vaccine. This table comes from immunoSEQ multiplex PCR, and its TCRdb copy is limited to in-frame clones, with some not included. The sample yields approximately 100,000 clones, nearly 90% seen once. The sequencing used peripheral blood, collected 28 days after the second AZD1222 dose. The receptors originated from an adult who received the AZD1222 COVID-19 vaccine. Each CDR3 is given without its conserved first and last residue.

V,J,CDR3
TRBV18,TRBJ1-5,ASSPRQQNGGQPQH
TRBV11-2,TRBJ1-2,ASSLVGDRADGYT
TRBV3-1/TRBV3-2,TRBJ2-1,ASSQLAGGNVEQF
TRBV24-1,TRBJ2-2,ATSSRRDTGELF
TRBV12-5,TRBJ2-3,ASGSLAGGSDTQY
TRBV2,TRBJ2-7,ASSEWRGSHY
TRBV30,TRBJ2-1,AWSVSFPGRWNEQF
TRBV6-4,TRBJ1-1,ASSDKENTEAF
TRBV7-3,TRBJ2-5,ASSLTFQETQY
TRBV18,TRBJ1-2,ASSPRQGADGYT